Reported below is one TCR beta chain. This specimen comes from a study of CD8 T cells in Susac syndrome. Reverse transcription of roughly 0.5 to 1 ug RNA used random hexamers. Amplification of TCR beta CDR3 across 54 Vbeta and 13 Jbeta was performed with immunoSEQ multiplex PCR. Each CDR3 protein is one row after TCRdb ran MiXCR on the immunoSEQ multiplex PCR reads. The table includes approximately 68,000 distinct CDR3 sequences, just under 95% detected once. Peripheral blood CD8+ and CD4+ T cells were profiled by TCR beta sequencing. This CDR3 is 13 amino acids long. The germline gives CDR1 PRHDT, CDR2 FYEKMQ (reference sequence). V lost 3 bases to trimming and J lost 8 bases, with 13 bases between them.

The rearrangement links TRBV13 to TRBJ1-2; a weak D match, TRBD1 (6 bases). Sequenced input: CD8+ T cells from PBMCs. The sequence derives from a human donor with multiple sclerosis. In DNA, the CDR3 is TGTGCCAGCAGCTTTTTGGGGGGCCGGGGCTACACCTTC. Its protein is CASSFLGGRGYTF.